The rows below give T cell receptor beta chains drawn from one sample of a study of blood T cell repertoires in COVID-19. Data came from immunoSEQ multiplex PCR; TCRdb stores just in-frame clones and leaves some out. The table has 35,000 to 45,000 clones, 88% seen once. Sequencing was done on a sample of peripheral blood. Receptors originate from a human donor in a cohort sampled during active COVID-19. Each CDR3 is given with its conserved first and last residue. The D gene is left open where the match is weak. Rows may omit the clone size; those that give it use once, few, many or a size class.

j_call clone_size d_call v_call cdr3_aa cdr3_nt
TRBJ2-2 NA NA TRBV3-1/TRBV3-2 CASSQGNRGTGELFF TGTGCCAGCAGCCAGGGTAACCGGGGAACCGGGGAGCTGTTTTTT
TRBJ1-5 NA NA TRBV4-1 CASSQRQSNQPQHF TGCGCCAGCAGCCAACGCCAGAGCAATCAGCCCCAGCATTTT
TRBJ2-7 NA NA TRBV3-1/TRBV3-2 CASSQVSEQYF TGTGCCAGCAGCCAAGTATCCGAGCAGTACTTC
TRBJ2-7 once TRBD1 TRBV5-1 CASSRGQGGSYEQYF TGCGCCAGCAGCCGGGGACAGGGGGGCTCCTACGAGCAGTACTTC
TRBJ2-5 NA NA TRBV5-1 CASSLSPGVGETQYF TGCGCCAGCAGCTTGTCCCCGGGGGTGGGAGAGACCCAGTACTTC
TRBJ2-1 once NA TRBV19 CASSPRGSSYNEQFF TGTGCCAGTTCCCCTCGAGGGAGCTCCTACAATGAGCAGTTCTTC
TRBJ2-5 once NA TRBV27 CASRRDWLGTQYF TGTGCCAGCAGGCGGGACTGGTTAGGGACCCAGTACTTC
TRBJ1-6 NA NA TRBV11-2 CASSLDLGSPLHF TGTGCCAGCAGCTTAGATCTGGGCTCACCCCTCCACTTT
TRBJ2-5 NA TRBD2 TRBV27 CASAPGSGGSETQYF TGTGCCAGCGCCCCGGGTAGCGGGGGGAGTGAGACCCAGTACTTC
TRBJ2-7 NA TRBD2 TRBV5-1 CASSPSGGAYEQYF TGCGCCAGCAGCCCTAGCGGGGGGGCATACGAGCAGTACTTC
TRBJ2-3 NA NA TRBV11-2 CASSLLVGSPTDTQYF TGTGCCAGCAGCTTATTGGTCGGGAGCCCCACAGATACGCAGTATTTT
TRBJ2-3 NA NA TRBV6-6 CASSYQVPPQYF TGTGCCAGCAGTTACCAGGTCCCACCGCAGTATTTT
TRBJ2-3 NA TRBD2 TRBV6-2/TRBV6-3 CASSYEASGGAADTQYF TGTGCCAGCAGTTACGAGGCCAGCGGGGGGGCCGCAGATACGCAGTATTTT
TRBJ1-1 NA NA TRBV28 CASGGANTEAFF TGTGCCAGCGGGGGGGCGAACACTGAAGCTTTCTTT
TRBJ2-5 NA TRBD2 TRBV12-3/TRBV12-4 CASRQLAGETQYF TGTGCCAGCAGACAACTAGCGGGGGAGACCCAGTACTTC
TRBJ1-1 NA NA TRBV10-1 CASSLITGTEAFF TGCGCCAGCAGTTTGATAACAGGGACTGAAGCTTTCTTT
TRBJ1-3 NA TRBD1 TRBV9 CASSVGQHSGNTIYF TGTGCCAGCAGCGTGGGACAGCACTCTGGAAACACCATATATTTT
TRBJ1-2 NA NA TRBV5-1 CASSFGGRYGYTF TGCGCCAGCAGCTTTGGTGGGCGATATGGCTACACCTTC
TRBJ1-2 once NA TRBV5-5 CASSLGPGDYGYTF TGTGCCAGCAGCTTGGGCCCAGGCGACTATGGCTACACCTTC
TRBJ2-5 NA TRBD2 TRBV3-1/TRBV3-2 CASSRRTSGYQETQYF TGTGCCAGCAGCCGCCGGACTAGCGGGTACCAAGAGACCCAGTACTTC
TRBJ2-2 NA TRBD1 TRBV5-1 CASSTTGGRGTGELFF TGCGCCAGCAGCACCACAGGGGGCAGAGGCACCGGGGAGCTGTTTTTT
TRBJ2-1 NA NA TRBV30 CAWRAGSAGEQFF TGTGCCTGGAGGGCGGGCAGCGCGGGGGAGCAGTTCTTC
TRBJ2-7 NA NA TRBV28 CASSSETPLNEQYF TGTGCCAGCAGTTCAGAGACTCCTTTGAACGAGCAGTACTTC
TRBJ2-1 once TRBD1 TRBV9 CASSLQGANNEQFF TGTGCCAGCAGCTTACAGGGGGCGAACAATGAGCAGTTCTTC
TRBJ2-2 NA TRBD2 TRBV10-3 CAIKLAGGRNTGELFF TGTGCCATCAAACTAGCGGGGGGGAGGAACACCGGGGAGCTGTTTTTT
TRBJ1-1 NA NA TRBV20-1 CSAVHRTEAFF TGCAGTGCCGTTCACAGGACTGAAGCTTTCTTT
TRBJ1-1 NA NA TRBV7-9 CASSFGPNTEAFF TGTGCCAGCAGCTTTGGGCCTAACACTGAAGCTTTCTTT
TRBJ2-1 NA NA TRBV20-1 CSASNQGGQLNNEQFF TGCAGTGCAAGTAACCAGGGAGGTCAGCTAAACAATGAGCAGTTCTTC
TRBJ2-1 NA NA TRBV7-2 CASSYTPHFEEYNEQFF TGTGCCAGCAGCTACACGCCTCACTTCGAGGAGTACAATGAGCAGTTCTTC
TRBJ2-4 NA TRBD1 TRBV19 CASSTTGGANIQYF TGTGCCAGTAGTACAACAGGGGGCGCGAACATTCAGTACTTC
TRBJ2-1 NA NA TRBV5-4 CASSSSGYEQFF TGTGCCAGCAGCTCATCAGGGTATGAGCAGTTCTTC
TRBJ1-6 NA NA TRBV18 CASSTSQGNSPLHF TGTGCCAGCTCTACCTCCCAGGGGAACTCACCCCTCCACTTT
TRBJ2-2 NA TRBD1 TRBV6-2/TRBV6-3 CASSPPRQGVAGELFF TGTGCCAGCAGCCCTCCCCGACAGGGTGTAGCCGGGGAGCTGTTTTTT
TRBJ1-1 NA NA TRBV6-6 CASSFPTNTEAFF TGTGCCAGCAGTTTCCCGACTAACACTGAAGCTTTCTTT
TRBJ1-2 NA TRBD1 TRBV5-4 CASSFRDSYGYTF TGTGCCAGCAGCTTCCGGGACAGCTATGGCTACACCTTC
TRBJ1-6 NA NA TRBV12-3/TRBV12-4 CASSLVRDSPLHF TGTGCCAGCAGTTTAGTCCGGGATTCACCCCTCCACTTT
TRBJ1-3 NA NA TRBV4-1 CASSQDPGTGNTIYF TGCGCCAGCAGCCAAGATCCAGGGACTGGAAACACCATATATTTT
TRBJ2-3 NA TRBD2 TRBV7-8 CASSLGGVEDTQYF TGTGCCAGCAGCTTGGGGGGGGTCGAAGATACGCAGTATTTT
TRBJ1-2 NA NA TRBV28 CASSPGTAAGGYTF TGTGCCAGCAGTCCCGGGACCGCGGCGGGAGGCTACACCTTC
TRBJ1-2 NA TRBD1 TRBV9 CASSVGGQGAYGYTF TGTGCCAGCAGCGTAGGGGGACAGGGGGCTTATGGCTACACCTTC
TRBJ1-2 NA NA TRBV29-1 CSDEAGGSNYGYTF TGCAGCGACGAGGCGGGGGGCTCTAACTATGGCTACACCTTC
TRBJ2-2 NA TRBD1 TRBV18 CASSTPGTGPTGELFF TGTGCCAGCTCAACCCCCGGGACAGGGCCCACCGGGGAGCTGTTTTTT
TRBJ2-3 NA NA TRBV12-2 CASRLEFRVEYF TGTGCAAGTCGCTTAGAATTTAGAGTAGAGTATTTT
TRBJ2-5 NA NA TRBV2 CASRQGGRKETQYF TGTGCCAGCCGACAGGGAGGAAGGAAAGAGACCCAGTACTTC
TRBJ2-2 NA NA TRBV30 CAWSVRGASNTGELFF TGTGCCTGGAGTGTACGGGGGGCCTCGAACACCGGGGAGCTGTTTTTT
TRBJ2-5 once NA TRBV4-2 CASSQVQGKYQETQYF TGTGCCAGCAGCCAAGTACAGGGAAAGTACCAAGAGACCCAGTACTTC
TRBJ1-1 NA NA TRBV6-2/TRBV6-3 CASSAGLTMNTEAFF TGTGCCAGCAGTGCGGGACTGACGATGAACACTGAAGCTTTCTTT
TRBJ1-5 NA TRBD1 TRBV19 CASSIGQGVWLNQPQHF TGTGCCAGTAGTATAGGACAGGGGGTATGGTTGAATCAGCCCCAGCATTTT
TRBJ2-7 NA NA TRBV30 CAGDRAGSYEQYF TGTGCCGGCGACAGGGCGGGGTCCTACGAGCAGTACTTC
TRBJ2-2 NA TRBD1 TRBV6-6 CASSPDRKRGELFF TGTGCCAGCAGTCCGGACAGGAAGCGCGGGGAGCTGTTTTTT
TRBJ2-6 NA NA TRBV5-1 CASSLGDSGANVLTF TGCGCCAGCAGCCTGGGAGACTCTGGGGCCAACGTCCTGACTTTC
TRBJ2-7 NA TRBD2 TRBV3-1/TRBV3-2 CASSQVSSGSSYEQYF TGTGCCAGCAGCCAAGTCTCTAGCGGGAGCTCCTACGAGCAGTACTTC
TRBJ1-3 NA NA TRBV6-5 CASHRESSPGNTIYF TGTGCCAGCCACAGGGAGTCGAGCCCTGGAAACACCATATATTTT
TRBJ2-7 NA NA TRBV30 CAWRYQYYEQYF TGTGCCTGGAGGTATCAGTACTACGAGCAGTACTTC
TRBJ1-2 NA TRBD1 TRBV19 CASSSQGGTGIYGYTF TGTGCCAGTAGTTCCCAAGGCGGGACAGGGATCTATGGCTACACCTTC